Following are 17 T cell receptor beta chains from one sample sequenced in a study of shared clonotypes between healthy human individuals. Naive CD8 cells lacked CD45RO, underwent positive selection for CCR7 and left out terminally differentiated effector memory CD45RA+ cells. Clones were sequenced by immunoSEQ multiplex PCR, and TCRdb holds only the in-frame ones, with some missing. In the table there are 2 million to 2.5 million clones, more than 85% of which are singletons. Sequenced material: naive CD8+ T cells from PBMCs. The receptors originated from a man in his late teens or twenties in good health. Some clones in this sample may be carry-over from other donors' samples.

For the CDR3, the DNA is TGTGCCAGCAGTGCACGACTAGCGGGAGGCTACGAGCAGTACTTC. This encodes CASSARLAGGYEQYF. The V and J genes are TRBV27 and TRBJ2-7; 13 bases agree with TRBD2. The germline V gene encodes CDR1 MNHEY and CDR2 SMNVEV (reference sequence). CDR3 length: 15 amino acids. V trimming: 5 bases; J trimming: 3 bases; junction bases outside the gene matches: 4.

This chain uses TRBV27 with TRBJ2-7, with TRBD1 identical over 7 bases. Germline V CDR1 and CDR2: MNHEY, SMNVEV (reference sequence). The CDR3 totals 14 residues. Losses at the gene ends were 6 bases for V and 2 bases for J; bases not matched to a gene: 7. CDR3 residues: CASRKTGAPYEQYF. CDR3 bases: TGTGCCAGCAGAAAAACAGGGGCTCCCTACGAGCAGTACTTC.

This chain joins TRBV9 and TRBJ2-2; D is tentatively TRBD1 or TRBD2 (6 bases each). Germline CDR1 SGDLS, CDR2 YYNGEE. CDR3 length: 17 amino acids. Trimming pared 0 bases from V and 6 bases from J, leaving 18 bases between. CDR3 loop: CASSVAFGGRVAGELFF. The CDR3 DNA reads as TGTGCCAGCAGCGTAGCTTTTGGGGGGCGCGTGGCCGGGGAGCTGTTTTTT.

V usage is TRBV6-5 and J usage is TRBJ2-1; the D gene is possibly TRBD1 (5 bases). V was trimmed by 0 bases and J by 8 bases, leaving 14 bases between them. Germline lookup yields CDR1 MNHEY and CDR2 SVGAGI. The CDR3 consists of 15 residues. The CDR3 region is CASSYSPRAWDEQFF. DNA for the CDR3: TGTGCCAGCAGTTACTCCCCCAGGGCGTGGGATGAGCAGTTCTTC.

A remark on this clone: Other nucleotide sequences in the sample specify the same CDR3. CDR3 in amino acids: CASSLGGFSTDTQYF. CDR3 bases: TGTGCCAGCAGCTTAGGCGGGTTCTCCACAGATACGCAGTATTTT. V gene TRBV7-9 combines with J gene TRBJ2-3, with a weak D call TRBD2 (5 bases). This CDR3 is built from 15 residues. Germline assignment: CDR1 SEHNR and CDR2 FQNEAQ (reference sequence). Trimming shortened V by 1 base and J by 2 bases, and 10 bases separated the two germline ends.

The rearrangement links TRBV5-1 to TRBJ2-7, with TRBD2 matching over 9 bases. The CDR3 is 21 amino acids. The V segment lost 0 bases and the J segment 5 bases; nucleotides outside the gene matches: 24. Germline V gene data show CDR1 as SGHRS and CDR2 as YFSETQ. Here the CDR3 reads CASSLVVGRGTVAGDPNEQYF. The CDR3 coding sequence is TGCGCCAGCAGCTTGGTCGTCGGCAGGGGGACAGTAGCGGGAGATCCCAACGAGCAGTACTTC. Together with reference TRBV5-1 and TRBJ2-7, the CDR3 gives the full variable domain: KAGVTQTPRYLIKTRGQQVTLSCSPISGHRSVSWYQQTPGQGLQFLFEYFSETQRNKGNFPGRFSGRQFSNSRSEMNVSTLELGDSALYLCASSLVVGRGTVAGDPNEQYFGPGTRLTVT.

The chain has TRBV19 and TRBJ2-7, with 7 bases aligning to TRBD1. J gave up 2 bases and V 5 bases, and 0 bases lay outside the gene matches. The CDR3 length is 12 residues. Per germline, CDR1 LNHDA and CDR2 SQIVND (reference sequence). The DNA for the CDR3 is TGTGCCAGTAGTGGGACAGCCTACGAGCAGTACTTC. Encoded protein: CASSGTAYEQYF. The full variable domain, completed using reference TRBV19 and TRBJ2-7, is DGGITQSPKYLFRKEGQNVTLSCEQNLNHDAMYWYRQDPGQGLRLIYYSQIVNDFQKGDIAEGYSVSREKKESFPLTVTSAQKNPTAFYLCASSGTAYEQYFGPGTRLTVT.

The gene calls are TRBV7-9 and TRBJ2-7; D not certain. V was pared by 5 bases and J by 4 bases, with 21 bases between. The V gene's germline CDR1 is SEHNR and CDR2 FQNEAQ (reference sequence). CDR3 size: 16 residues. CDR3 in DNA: TGTGCCAGCAGCCACCCCAATCAGAACGGTGGGTACGAGCAGTACTTC. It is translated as CASSHPNQNGGYEQYF. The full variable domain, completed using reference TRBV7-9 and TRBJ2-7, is DTGVSQNPRHKITKRGQNVTFRCDPISEHNRLYWYRQTLGQGPEFLTYFQNEAQLEKSRLLSDRFSAERPKGSFSTLEIQRTEQGDSAMYLCASSHPNQNGGYEQYFGPGTRLTVT.

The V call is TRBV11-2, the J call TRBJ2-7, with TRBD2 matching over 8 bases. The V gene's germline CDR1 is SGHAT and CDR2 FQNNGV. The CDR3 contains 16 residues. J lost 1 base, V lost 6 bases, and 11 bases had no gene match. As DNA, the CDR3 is TGTGCCAGCAGAAGAGCCTTAGCGGGATCTTCCTACGAGCAGTACTTC. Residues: CASRRALAGSSYEQYF.

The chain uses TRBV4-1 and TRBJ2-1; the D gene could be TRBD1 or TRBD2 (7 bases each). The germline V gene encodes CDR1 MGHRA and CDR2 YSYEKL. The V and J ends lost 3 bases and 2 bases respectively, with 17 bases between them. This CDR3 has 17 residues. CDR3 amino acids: CASSQSNRGLTYNEQFF. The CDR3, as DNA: TGCGCCAGCAGCCAGTCGAACAGGGGACTAACCTACAATGAGCAGTTCTTC.

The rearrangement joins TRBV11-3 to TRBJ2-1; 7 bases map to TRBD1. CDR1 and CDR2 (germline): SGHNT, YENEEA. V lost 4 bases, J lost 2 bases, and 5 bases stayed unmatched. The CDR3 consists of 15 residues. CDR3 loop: CASSSDRVAYNEQFF. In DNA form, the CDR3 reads TGTGCCAGCAGCTCTGACAGGGTGGCCTACAATGAGCAGTTCTTC.

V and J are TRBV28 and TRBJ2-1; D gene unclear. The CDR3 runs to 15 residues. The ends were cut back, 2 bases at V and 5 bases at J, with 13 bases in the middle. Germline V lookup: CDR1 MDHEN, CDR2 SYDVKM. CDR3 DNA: TGTGCCAGCAGTTTAATCGAAACGAATGACAATGAGCAGTTCTTC. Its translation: CASSLIETNDNEQFF.

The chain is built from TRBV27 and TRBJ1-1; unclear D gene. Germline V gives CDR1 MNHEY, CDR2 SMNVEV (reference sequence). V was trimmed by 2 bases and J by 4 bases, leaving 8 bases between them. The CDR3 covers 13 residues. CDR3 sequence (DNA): TGTGCCAGCAGTTTACAGAGGTCCACTGAAGCTTTCTTT. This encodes CASSLQRSTEAFF.

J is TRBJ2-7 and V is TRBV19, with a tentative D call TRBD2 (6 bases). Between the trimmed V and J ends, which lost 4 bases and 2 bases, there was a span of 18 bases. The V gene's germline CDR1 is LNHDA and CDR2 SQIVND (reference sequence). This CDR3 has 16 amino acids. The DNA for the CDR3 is TGTGCCAGTAGTACCGCCTGGGTTAGCGGTCCCTACGAGCAGTACTTC. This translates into CASSTAWVSGPYEQYF.

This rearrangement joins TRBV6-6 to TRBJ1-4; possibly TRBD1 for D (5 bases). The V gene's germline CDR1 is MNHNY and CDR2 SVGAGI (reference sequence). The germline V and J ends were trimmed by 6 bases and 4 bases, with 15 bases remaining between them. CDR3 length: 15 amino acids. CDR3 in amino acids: CASSFSGRINEKLFF. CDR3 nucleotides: TGTGCCAGCAGCTTCTCGGGACGGATTAATGAAAAACTGTTTTTT.

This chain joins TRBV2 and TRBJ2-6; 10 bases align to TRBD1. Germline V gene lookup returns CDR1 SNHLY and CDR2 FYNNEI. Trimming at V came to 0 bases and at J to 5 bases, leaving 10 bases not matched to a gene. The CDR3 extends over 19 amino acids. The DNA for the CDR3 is TGTGCCAGCAGTGAAGCGCTTGGGACAGGGGAGTACTGGGCCAACGTCCTGACTTTC. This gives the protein CASSEALGTGEYWANVLTF.

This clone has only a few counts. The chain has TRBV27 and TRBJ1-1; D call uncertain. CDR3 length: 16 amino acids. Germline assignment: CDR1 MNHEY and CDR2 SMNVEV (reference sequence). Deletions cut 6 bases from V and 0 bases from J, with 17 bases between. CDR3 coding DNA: TGTGCCAGCAGCCTAGGGATCGGCAGGATGAACACTGAAGCTTTCTTT. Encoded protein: CASSLGIGRMNTEAFF.